Included here is one T cell receptor beta chain sequence, with context. Treatment noted: about 20 received Ad26.COV2.S at low or high dose, single or two shots; about 5 received placebo; per-sample allocation not given. Sample collection was performed on day 63 after the first vaccine or placebo injection. This sample stems from a study of Ad26.COV2.S vaccination and SARS-CoV-2 variants. Produced via immunoSEQ multiplex PCR; TCRdb's table is partial and in-frame only. The sample records 500,000 or so clones, 89% being singletons. The V gene end was trimmed by 5 bases and the J gene end by 10 bases; junction bases not matched to a gene: 13. Germline CDR1 is LNHDA and CDR2 is SQIVND (reference sequence). This CDR3 comprises 15 residues.

V gene TRBV19 combines with J gene TRBJ1-4, with TRBD1 matching over 7 bases. The source is a person aged 18-65 years who received the Ad26.COV2.S COVID-19 vaccine or a placebo. The material sequenced was peripheral blood, taken in a trial of Ad26.COV2.S vaccine versus placebo. This chain's CDR3 is CASSQQGSFGGKLFF. For the CDR3, the DNA is TGTGCCAGTAGTCAACAGGGGAGTTTTGGGGGAAAACTGTTTTTT.